Each of the 25 T cell receptor beta chains below was sequenced from the same sample in a study of T cells after yellow fever vaccination. TCRdb fed the 5' RACE reads into MiXCR, producing one record per CDR3 protein. The sample has 300,000 to 400,000 distinct CDR3 sequences; 8.7% are singletons. The sample here was PBMCs, taken on the day of the first yellow fever vaccination. The source is a man younger than 35 who received the YFV17D yellow fever vaccine.

This rearrangement joins TRBV5-1 to TRBJ1-1, with 11 bases identical to TRBD1. The CDR3 length is 15 residues. Germline V lookup: CDR1 SGHRS, CDR2 YFSETQ. The V and J ends lost 3 bases and 4 bases, in that order; junction bases with no gene match: 5. The CDR3 DNA is TGCGCCAGCAGCTATTGGACAGGGGGCTTCACTGAAGCTTTCTTT. Translated: CASSYWTGGFTEAFF. Full variable domain (outside the CDR3, taken from reference TRBV5-1 and TRBJ1-1): KAGVTQTPRYLIKTRGQQVTLSCSPISGHRSVSWYQQTPGQGLQFLFEYFSETQRNKGNFPGRFSGRQFSNSRSEMNVSTLELGDSALYLCASSYWTGGFTEAFFGQGTRLTVV.

This clonotype has a handful of counts. The chain has TRBV7-3 and TRBJ1-5, with a weak D call TRBD1 (6 bases). CDR3 size: 13 residues. The germline V gene encodes CDR1 SGHTA and CDR2 FQGTGA. V lost 5 bases to trimming and J lost 6 bases, with 11 bases between them. CDR3 coding DNA: TGTGCCAGCAGCATAGAAGGGGGTCAGCCCCAGCATTTT. Amino acid sequence: CASSIEGGQPQHF.

In this sample, this clonotype turned up many times. The chain has TRBV9 and TRBJ1-2, with a tentative D call TRBD1 (6 bases). V was shortened by 6 bases and J by 2 bases, with 26 bases between the two germline ends. There are 18 residues in the CDR3. Germline CDR1 is SGDLS and CDR2 is YYNGEE. The CDR3, as DNA: TGTGCCAGCACCCCGGGGGCAGGGACCTCCCTCAACAACTATGGCTACACCTTC. It codes for CASTPGAGTSLNNYGYTF.

This clonotype has only a few counts. CDR3 coding DNA: TGTGCCAGCAGCTTATTTAACGTTAACTATGGCTACACCTTC. Its protein is CASSLFNVNYGYTF. The chain uses TRBV7-2 and TRBJ1-2; D is unclear. Trimming took 2 bases from V and 1 from J, leaving 8 bases between them. The CDR3 contains 14 residues. Germline loops: CDR1 SGHTA, CDR2 FQGNSA.

The chain has TRBV2 and TRBJ2-3; D is uncertain. Germline V gene data show CDR1 as SNHLY and CDR2 as FYNNEI. CDR3 size: 14 residues. The ends were cut back, 3 bases at V and 3 bases at J, with 10 bases in the middle. The DNA for the CDR3 is TGTGCCAGCAGTGACTACCCGGGTACAGATACGCAGTATTTT. Its translation is CASSDYPGTDTQYF.

This clonotype occurred many times. The V gene is TRBV5-1, the J gene TRBJ2-7; D is undetermined. V lost 4 bases, J lost 0 bases, and 8 bases lay in between. Germline-derived CDR1 and CDR2 are SGHRS and YFSETQ. This CDR3 has 13 residues. CDR3 DNA sequence: TGCGCCAGCAGCCAGCTAAGCTCCTACGAGCAGTACTTC. It is translated as CASSQLSSYEQYF.

The rearrangement links TRBV4-1 to TRBJ2-7; D is possibly TRBD1 or TRBD2 (5 bases each). Germline values: CDR1 MGHRA, CDR2 YSYEKL. The V gene lost 0 bases and the J gene lost 6 bases, with 9 bases spanning the gap. The CDR3 covers 13 residues. The chain's CDR3 is CASSQDWGFEQYF. The CDR3, as DNA: TGCGCCAGCAGCCAAGATTGGGGGTTCGAGCAGTACTTC.

This clonotype has a count of ten or more. The V gene is TRBV7-2, the J gene TRBJ2-7; D unresolved. This CDR3 spans 13 amino acids. Germline values: CDR1 SGHTA, CDR2 FQGNSA. V shed 5 bases and J shed 0 bases, with 8 bases lying between them. CDR3: CASSLDHSYEQYF. The CDR3 DNA reads as TGTGCCAGCAGCCTAGACCACTCCTACGAGCAGTACTTC.

In its sample, this clonotype was seen a few times. The genes are TRBV20-1 and TRBJ1-2, with a tentative D call TRBD1 (5 bases). There are 14 residues in the CDR3. Germline-derived CDR1 and CDR2 are DFQATT and SNEGSKA (reference sequence). V lost 7 bases and J lost 1, with 16 bases in between. CDR3 region: CSVGGSGNNYGYTF. CDR3 bases: TGCAGTGTTGGAGGGTCAGGGAATAACTATGGCTACACCTTC.

This chain joins TRBV6-4 and TRBJ1-1; possible D gene TRBD1, 5 bases. The CDR3 is 14 residues long. Germline CDR1 reads MRHNA; CDR2 reads SNTAGT. Trimming shortened V by 4 bases and J by 0 bases, and 9 bases separated the two germline ends. CDR3 DNA: TGTGCCAGCAGTGCGGGAGGGGTGAACACTGAAGCTTTCTTT. As protein: CASSAGGVNTEAFF.

This clonotype was observed many times. The chain has TRBV2 and TRBJ1-2; 8 bases line up with TRBD1. Germline-derived CDR1 and CDR2 are SNHLY and FYNNEI. The CDR3 runs 13 residues. The ends lost 6 bases at V and 6 bases at J; junction bases unmatched: 6. The CDR3 coding sequence is TGTGCCAGCAGGAAGGACAGGGAGAATGGCTACACCTTC. As protein: CASRKDRENGYTF.

This clonotype was found many times. This chain uses TRBV7-2 with TRBJ1-4; D remains unclear. V shed 0 bases and J shed 8 bases, with 16 bases lying between them. CDR1 and CDR2 from the germline V gene are SGHTA and FQGNSA. The CDR3 loop spans 16 amino acids. CDR3 DNA sequence: TGTGCCAGCAGCTTAGCCACAGCATTAAGTGGGGAAAAACTGTTTTTT. Amino acid sequence: CASSLATALSGEKLFF.

This clonotype came up a few times. The V call is TRBV7-2, the J call TRBJ1-1, with D uncertain. Germline V gene data show CDR1 as SGHTA and CDR2 as FQGNSA. V was clipped by 7 bases and J by 2 bases, with 14 bases between them. The CDR3 runs to 14 residues. CDR3 sequence (DNA): TGTGCCAGCATCCGTCCCCTGAGTAACACTGAAGCTTTCTTT. Amino acids: CASIRPLSNTEAFF.

This clonotype appeared many times. The rearrangement links TRBV4-2 to TRBJ2-2; tentative D call: TRBD1 (5 bases). Germline CDR1 LGHNA, CDR2 YNFKEQ. The CDR3 covers 15 residues. The V and J ends lost 1 base and 1 base respectively, with 7 bases between them. The CDR3 is CASSQGQGNTGELFF. The CDR3 nucleotides are TGTGCCAGCAGCCAAGGGCAGGGGAACACCGGGGAGCTGTTTTTT.

This clonotype was seen repeatedly, ten times or more. CDR3 in DNA: TGTGCCAGCAGCTCGCCGGGGGCTAAATCCTACGAGCAGTACTTC. It translates to CASSSPGAKSYEQYF. V is TRBV7-2 and J is TRBJ2-7; possibly TRBD1 or TRBD2 for D (6 bases each). V lost 4 bases, J lost 1 base, and 14 bases lay in between. The CDR3 has 15 amino acids. CDR1 and CDR2 from the germline V gene are SGHTA and FQGNSA.

This clonotype was seen many times. The gene calls are TRBV29-1 and TRBJ2-2; 7 bases agree with TRBD2. After removal of 3 bases from V and 3 bases from J, the junction contained 1 base not matched to a gene. Germline loops: CDR1 SQVTM, CDR2 ANQGSEA. This CDR3 contains 13 residues. The CDR3 loop is CSVEGGDTGELFF. CDR3 DNA: TGCAGCGTTGAGGGGGGGGACACCGGGGAGCTGTTTTTT.

This clonotype has more than one count but fewer than ten. J is TRBJ2-1 and V is TRBV19; D call uncertain. Per germline, CDR1 LNHDA and CDR2 SQIVND (reference sequence). This CDR3 comprises 14 residues. The V gene lost 3 bases and the J gene lost 4 bases, with 10 bases spanning the gap. This CDR3 reads CASSIGSGYNEQFF. The CDR3 region has the DNA TGTGCCAGTAGTATCGGGTCCGGGTACAATGAGCAGTTCTTC.

Turning to this clonotype: Sequence at one end of the junction differs from germline and may be a read error. The CDR3 DNA sequence: TGCGCCAGCGGTGACAGAAACTACGAGCAGTACTTC. This translates into CASGDRNYEQYF. This chain joins TRBV10-2 and TRBJ2-7; TRBD1 might be the D (5 bases). This CDR3 is built from 12 residues. Germline V gives CDR1 WSHSY, CDR2 SAAADI.

This sequence joins TRBV9 and TRBJ2-3, with D unresolved. Germline-derived CDR1 and CDR2 are SGDLS and YYNGEE. The CDR3 extends over 12 amino acids. The V and J ends lost 0 bases and 6 bases respectively, with 5 bases between them. The CDR3 sequence: CASSVGVDTQYF. CDR3 nucleotide sequence: TGTGCCAGCAGCGTAGGCGTGGATACGCAGTATTTT. The variable domain in full, completed from reference TRBV9 and TRBJ2-3, reads DSGVTQTPKHLITATGQRVTLRCSPRSGDLSVYWYQQSLDQGLQFLIQYYNGEERAKGNILERFSAQQFPDLHSELNLSSLELGDSALYFCASSVGVDTQYFGPGTRLTVL.

In its sample, this clonotype was seen many times. The gene calls are TRBV12-3 or TRBV12-4 and TRBJ1-1, with 11 bases matching TRBD1. The CDR3 is 13 residues long. V trimming: 6 bases; J trimming: 5 bases; junction bases outside the gene matches: 2. As DNA, the CDR3 is TGTGCCAGCAGGGGGACAGGGGGGACTGAAGCTTTCTTT. It translates to CASRGTGGTEAFF.

The chain recombines TRBV27 with TRBJ2-7, with D possibly being TRBD1 (6 bases). Looked up from germline, CDR1 is MNHEY and CDR2 is SMNVEV (reference sequence). Between the trimmed V and J ends, which lost 5 bases and 6 bases, there was a span of 11 bases. The CDR3 is made up of 12 amino acids. This chain's CDR3 is CASSHVGGEQYF. Here the CDR3 DNA reads TGTGCCAGCAGTCACGTAGGGGGCGAGCAGTACTTC.

This clonotype has ten or more counts. The chain couples TRBV4-1 to TRBJ2-5, with D hard to call. Germline V CDR1 and CDR2: MGHRA, YSYEKL. This CDR3 is built from 14 residues. V shed 0 bases and J shed 7 bases, with 12 bases lying between them. The CDR3 region is CASSQDAGVGTQYF. The CDR3 DNA follows: TGCGCCAGCAGCCAAGATGCCGGAGTGGGGACCCAGTACTTC.

This clonotype was found many times. The genes are TRBV7-2 and TRBJ2-1; 8 positions match TRBD2. V lost 1 base, J lost 8 bases, and 7 bases stayed unmatched. There are 15 residues in the CDR3. The germline V gene encodes CDR1 SGHTA and CDR2 FQGNSA. DNA of the CDR3: TGTGCCAGCAGCTTAGGTGGGGCGGGGGGCTATGAGCAGTTCTTC. This translates into CASSLGGAGGYEQFF.

This clonotype was observed a handful of times. This chain links TRBV4-3 with TRBJ2-3; TRBD2 matches 8 bases. Germline CDR1 reads LGHNA; CDR2 reads YSLEER. V lost 1 base and J lost 2; bases outside the gene matches: 5. The CDR3 totals 16 residues. DNA for the CDR3: TGCGCCAGCAGCCAAGCGGGGACTAGGTTCACAGATACGCAGTATTTT. This encodes CASSQAGTRFTDTQYF.

This clonotype was counted at least ten times. The chain couples TRBV24-1 to TRBJ1-3; D unclear. Per germline, CDR1 KGHDR and CDR2 SFDVKD. CDR3 length: 15 amino acids. Trimming cost V 4 bases and J 4 bases, with 13 bases left between them. The CDR3 DNA reads TGTGCCACCAGTGACCCGCGAACAAGCGGAAACACCATATATTTT. Translated: CATSDPRTSGNTIYF.